Listed below are T cell receptor beta chains from one sample, sequenced in a study of blood T cell repertoires in COVID-19. The data were produced by immunoSEQ multiplex PCR, yet TCRdb's version contains in-frame clones alone and is incomplete. The sample comprises some 31,000 clones, about 91% of which are singletons, and 2% to 2.5% rests with the top ten. The specimen was peripheral blood. These receptors were collected from a man in his forties or fifties with active COVID-19. Both conserved end residues are part of each CDR3. A D gene is named only where the DNA matches it firmly. The size of a clone is reported for some rows only, either as once, few or many, or as a class for expanded clones.

J,size,V,D,DNA,CDR3
TRBJ2-1,NA,TRBV10-1,TRBD1,TGCGCCAGCAGAGGGGGCTTTCCACTACACAATGAGCAGTTCTTC,CASRGGFPLHNEQFF
TRBJ2-3,NA,TRBV10-3,TRBD2,TGTGCCATCAGTGAGTCCCTAGCGGGAAGGGGGAATACGCAGTATTTT,CAISESLAGRGNTQYF
TRBJ1-1,NA,TRBV5-1,NA,TGCGCCAGCAGCTTGGGGGGCGAGAACACTGAAGCTTTCTTT,CASSLGGENTEAFF
TRBJ2-5,NA,TRBV2,NA,TGTGCCAGCAGTGGGCGCCTCGGGGAGACCCAGTACTTC,CASSGRLGETQYF
TRBJ2-5,NA,TRBV28,NA,TGTGCCAGCAGTTTGAGTAGTGGTAATCTCCAAGAGACCCAGTACTTC,CASSLSSGNLQETQYF
TRBJ1-1,NA,TRBV5-4,TRBD1,TGTGCCAGCAGCCCGGGACAGGAAGTTACTGAAGCTTTCTTT,CASSPGQEVTEAFF
TRBJ1-2,NA,TRBV9,NA,TGTGCCAGCGGGAGAGGAGGTGGCTACACCTTC,CASGRGGGYTF
TRBJ1-5,NA,TRBV10-2,NA,TGCGCCAGTCGGGACTTAAATCAGCCCCAGCATTTT,CASRDLNQPQHF
TRBJ1-2,NA,TRBV11-2,NA,TGTGCCAGCAGCTTAGTAGTGGATGGCTACACCTTC,CASSLVVDGYTF
TRBJ2-7,once,TRBV5-5,NA,TGTGCCAGCAGCTTCCTTGGCACCCCCTCCTACGAGCAGTACTTC,CASSFLGTPSYEQYF
TRBJ1-1,NA,TRBV30,NA,TGTGCCTGGAGGTTTCGAGACAGGAGGAACACTGAAGCTTTCTTT,CAWRFRDRRNTEAFF
TRBJ1-1,NA,TRBV28,TRBD1,TGTGCCAGCAGGGGACAGGGCCGGACTGAAGCTTTCTTT,CASRGQGRTEAFF
TRBJ2-7,NA,TRBV5-4,TRBD1,TGTGCCAGCAGCTTGGGGTCGACAGGGGGCTCGGGCGAGCAGTACTTC,CASSLGSTGGSGEQYF
TRBJ1-1,NA,TRBV5-1,NA,TGCGCCAGCAGCCCGCAGGAGGGGACTGAAGCTTTCTTT,CASSPQEGTEAFF
TRBJ2-7,NA,TRBV27,NA,TGTGCCAGCAGTTTTCGGGGACAACACTACGAGCAGTACTTC,CASSFRGQHYEQYF
TRBJ2-3,NA,TRBV6-5,NA,TGTGCCAGCAGTTACTCGATTTTGAGGTCAGATACGCAGTATTTT,CASSYSILRSDTQYF
TRBJ2-7,NA,TRBV27,TRBD1,TGTGCCAGCAGTCCTTGGACAGGGGGGTTCCACGAGCAGTACTTC,CASSPWTGGFHEQYF
TRBJ1-1,NA,TRBV6-5,NA,TGTGCCAGCAGTTACTCGGGAGGCTTGAACACTGAAGCTTTCTTT,CASSYSGGLNTEAFF
TRBJ2-7,few,TRBV7-6,NA,TGTGCCAGCACCCCCCTGGCGGTGAACTCCTACGAGCAGTACTTC,CASTPLAVNSYEQYF
TRBJ2-7,NA,TRBV7-8,TRBD1,TGTGCCAGCAGCCTACCGGGACAGTCCTACGAGCAGTACTTC,CASSLPGQSYEQYF
TRBJ2-3,NA,TRBV7-8,TRBD2,TGTGCCAGCAGCTTAGCGTATCGGGCTAGCGGATTCACAGATACGCAGTATTTT,CASSLAYRASGFTDTQYF
TRBJ1-2,NA,TRBV27,TRBD1,TGTGCCAGCCGGAGGACAGGGGGCTATGGCTACACCTTC,CASRRTGGYGYTF
TRBJ2-1,NA,TRBV6-6,TRBD1,TGTGCCAGCAACAGGGACAGTTTCAATGAGCAGTTCTTC,CASNRDSFNEQFF
TRBJ2-5,NA,TRBV3-1/TRBV3-2,NA,TGTGCCAGCAGCCAAGATTGGGGAACAGGGTGGGAGACCCAGTACTTC,CASSQDWGTGWETQYF
TRBJ1-1,NA,TRBV10-3,NA,TGTGCCATCAGGAACGGACAGCTGAACACTGAAGCTTTCTTT,CAIRNGQLNTEAFF
TRBJ2-2,NA,TRBV3-1/TRBV3-2,TRBD2,TGTGCCAGCAGCCGAGCGGGAGAGGACACCGGGGAGCTGTTTTTT,CASSRAGEDTGELFF
TRBJ2-1,NA,TRBV18,TRBD2,TGTGCCAGCTCACCTTTAGCGGGAGACTACAATGAGCAGTTCTTC,CASSPLAGDYNEQFF
TRBJ1-3,NA,TRBV11-2,NA,TGTGCCAGCAGCTTCCTCCGGCAGGGATTTGGAAACACCATATATTTT,CASSFLRQGFGNTIYF
TRBJ2-3,NA,TRBV5-1,NA,TGCGCCAGCAGCTTGATATTGGCACAGGACAAGTATTTT,CASSLILAQDKYF
TRBJ2-7,NA,TRBV5-8,NA,TGTGCCAGCATGCCTTTGGGTGCGGGGTACGAGCAGTACTTC,CASMPLGAGYEQYF
TRBJ2-6,NA,TRBV7-9,TRBD1,TGTGCCAGCAGCACCCCGACAGGGGCCTACTCTGGGGCCAACGTCCTGACTTTC,CASSTPTGAYSGANVLTF
TRBJ2-3,once,TRBV7-9,TRBD2,TGTGCCAGCACCCTAGCGGGAGGAACAGATACGCAGTATTTT,CASTLAGGTDTQYF
TRBJ1-1,NA,TRBV7-3,NA,TGTGCCAGCAGTTCATCTACGACAGGAGTGAACACTGAAGCTTTCTTT,CASSSSTTGVNTEAFF
TRBJ2-7,NA,TRBV6-5,TRBD1,TGTGCCAGCAGGTCGACAGGGGGCTTCTACGAGCAGTACTTC,CASRSTGGFYEQYF
TRBJ1-2,NA,TRBV7-2,NA,TGTGCCAGCAGTCGGACAGAGACCTATGGCTACACCTTC,CASSRTETYGYTF
TRBJ2-5,once,TRBV18,NA,TGTGCCAGCCAGGAGGGGAGGAGACAAGAGACCCAGTACTTC,CASQEGRRQETQYF
TRBJ1-5,few,TRBV28,NA,TGTGCCAGCTCCACAGGGAACAATCAGCCCCAGCATTTT,CASSTGNNQPQHF
TRBJ1-3,NA,TRBV14,NA,TGTGCCAGCAGCCACGCAAGCCGGGGGTACTCTGGAAACACCATATATTTT,CASSHASRGYSGNTIYF
TRBJ1-1,NA,TRBV28,NA,TGTGCCAGCAGTTCTTCACAGGGCGCGACAGGAAAAGCTTTCTTT,CASSSSQGATGKAFF
TRBJ2-7,NA,TRBV5-5,TRBD2,TGTGCCAGCAGCCCCCGACTAGCGGGAGGCGACGAGCAGTACTTC,CASSPRLAGGDEQYF
TRBJ1-1,once,TRBV11-2,NA,TGTGCCAGCAGCTTCTGGGGAGTGAACACTGAAGCTTTCTTT,CASSFWGVNTEAFF
TRBJ2-5,once,TRBV5-1,TRBD1,TGCGCCAGCAGCTTGTCGACAGGGCAAGAGACCCAGTACTTC,CASSLSTGQETQYF
TRBJ1-2,NA,TRBV5-4,NA,TGTGCCAGCAGCTGGGGGGGCGGTGGATACTATGGCTACACCTTC,CASSWGGGGYYGYTF
TRBJ1-6,NA,TRBV7-7,NA,TGTGCTAGCAGCCGACCTAGGACCTTGGAGGGGATCGACGTCGACGGGTCACCCCTCCACTTT,CASSRPRTLEGIDVDGSPLHF
TRBJ1-1,NA,TRBV3-1/TRBV3-2,TRBD1,TGTGCCAGCAGCCTAGGTGGACAGGGTGAAGCTTTCTTT,CASSLGGQGEAFF
TRBJ2-7,NA,TRBV28,TRBD2,TGTGCCAGCAGCTCAGTCGGGGCTAGCGGGAAGTTCTACGAGCAGTACTTC,CASSSVGASGKFYEQYF
TRBJ2-1,NA,TRBV2,TRBD2,TGTGCCAGCAGTGAGACGCTAGCGGGAGGGGAGCAGTTCTTC,CASSETLAGGEQFF
TRBJ2-6,NA,TRBV3-1/TRBV3-2,TRBD1,TGTGCCAGCAGCCCCCGGGGACAGTTCGGGGGGGCCAACGTCCTGACTTTC,CASSPRGQFGGANVLTF
TRBJ2-1,NA,TRBV7-2,TRBD2,TGTGCCAGCAGCGCAGCTAGCGGGAGGTCAAGTGAGCAGTTCTTC,CASSAASGRSSEQFF
TRBJ2-1,NA,TRBV5-1,TRBD2,TGCGCCAGCACGATCGGACTAGCGGGTCGGTCGAGGTACAATGAGCAGTTCTTC,CASTIGLAGRSRYNEQFF
TRBJ2-7,NA,TRBV5-1,TRBD1,TGCGCCAGCAGCTTACAGGGGGATCAATACGAGCAGTACTTC,CASSLQGDQYEQYF
TRBJ2-2,NA,TRBV3-1/TRBV3-2,NA,TGTGCCAGCAGCTTCTCGAACTTCGTAAGCGGGGAGCTGTTTTTT,CASSFSNFVSGELFF
TRBJ2-1,NA,TRBV19,TRBD2,TGTGCCAGTAGTCCGCGGACTAGCGGGAGCTACAATGAGCAGTTCTTC,CASSPRTSGSYNEQFF
TRBJ1-4,NA,TRBV6-1,NA,TGTGCCAGCAGTGGAATAAGCGGGCATGGGCAGGGAGGAGAAAAACTGTTTTTT,CASSGISGHGQGGEKLFF
TRBJ2-5,NA,TRBV2,TRBD2,TGTGCCAGCAGTGCCCAAGTGGGCGGGAGGAGCCGGGAGACCCAGTACTTC,CASSAQVGGRSRETQYF